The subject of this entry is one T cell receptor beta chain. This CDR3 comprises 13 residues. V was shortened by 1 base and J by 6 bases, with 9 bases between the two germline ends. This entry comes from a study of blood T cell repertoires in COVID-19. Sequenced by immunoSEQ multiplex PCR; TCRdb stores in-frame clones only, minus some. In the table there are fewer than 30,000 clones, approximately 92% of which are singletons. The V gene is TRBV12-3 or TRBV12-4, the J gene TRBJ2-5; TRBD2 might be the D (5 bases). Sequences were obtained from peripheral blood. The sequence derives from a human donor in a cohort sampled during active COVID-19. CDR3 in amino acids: CASSLGGGQTQYF. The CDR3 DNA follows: TGTGCCAGCAGTTTAGGAGGCGGGCAGACCCAGTACTTC.